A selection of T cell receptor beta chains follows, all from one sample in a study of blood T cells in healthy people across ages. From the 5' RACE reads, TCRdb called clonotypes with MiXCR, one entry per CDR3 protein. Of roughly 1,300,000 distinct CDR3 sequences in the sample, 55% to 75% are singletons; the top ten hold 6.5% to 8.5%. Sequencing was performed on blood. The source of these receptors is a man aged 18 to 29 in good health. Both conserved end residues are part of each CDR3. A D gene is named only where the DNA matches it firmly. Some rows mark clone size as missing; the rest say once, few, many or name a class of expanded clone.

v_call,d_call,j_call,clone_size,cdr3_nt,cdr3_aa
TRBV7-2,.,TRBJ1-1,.,TGTGCCAGCTTCCAGAAGGGGTCCACTGAAGCTTTCTTT,CASFQKGSTEAFF
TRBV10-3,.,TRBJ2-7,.,TGTGCCATCAGTGAAGTCCAGGGGAGAAACGAGCAGTACTTC,CAISEVQGRNEQYF
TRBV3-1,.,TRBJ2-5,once,TGTGCCAGCAGCCAAGATGCCCGGCGGGAGACCCAGTACTTC,CASSQDARRETQYF
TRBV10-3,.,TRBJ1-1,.,TGTGCCATCTTACAGGGCGAGCACACTGAAGCTTTCTTT,CAILQGEHTEAFF
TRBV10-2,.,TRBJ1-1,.,TGCGCCAGCAGTGACGGGGACTCGAACACTGAAGCTTTCTTT,CASSDGDSNTEAFF
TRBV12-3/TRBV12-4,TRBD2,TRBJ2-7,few,TGTGCCACCCAACTAGCGGACAGCTACGAGCAGTACTTC,CATQLADSYEQYF
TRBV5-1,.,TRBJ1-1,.,TGCGCCAGCAGCACAACACGGAACACTGAAGCTTTCTTT,CASSTTRNTEAFF
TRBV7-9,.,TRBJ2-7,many,TGCGCCAGCAGCTTGCGGTCCTACGAGCAGTACTTC,CASSLRSYEQYF
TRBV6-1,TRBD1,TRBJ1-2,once,TGTGCCAGCCACGGGACAGGAGGATGGGCCTATGGCTGCACCTTC,CASHGTGGWAYGCTF
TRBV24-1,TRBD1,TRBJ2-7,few,TGTGCCACCAGTAGACAGGGAAAGAACGAGCAGTACTTC,CATSRQGKNEQYF
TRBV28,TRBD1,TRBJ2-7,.,TGTGCCAGCAGCCAATCCTCCCCGACAGGGGACGAGCAGTACTTC,CASSQSSPTGDEQYF
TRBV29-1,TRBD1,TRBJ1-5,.,TGCAGCGTTGTAGATCCGGGACAGCTCAATCAGCCCCAGCATTTT,CSVVDPGQLNQPQHF
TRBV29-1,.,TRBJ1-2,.,TGCAGCGTTGAATCATATGTTAACTATGGCTACACCTTC,CSVESYVNYGYTF
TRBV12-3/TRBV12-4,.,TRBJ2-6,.,TGTGCCAGCACCCCCTATTTCTCTGGGGCCAACGTCCTGACTTTC,CASTPYFSGANVLTF
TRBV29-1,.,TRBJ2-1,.,TGCAGCGTTGAAGGCAGGGGTGGCAATGAGCAGTTCTTC,CSVEGRGGNEQFF
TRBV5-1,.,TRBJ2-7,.,TGCGCCAGCAGCGAAAACCGAGGGCAGGGTTATGAGCAGTACTTC,CASSENRGQGYEQYF
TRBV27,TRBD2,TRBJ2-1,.,TGTGCCAGCAGTTTTGGGGGCGGACTAGCGGCTTACAATGAGCAGTTCTTC,CASSFGGGLAAYNEQFF
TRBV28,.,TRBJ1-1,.,TGTGCCAGCAGTTTCATCGGTACCGGTCCCCCAGAACTCACTGAAGCTTTCTTT,CASSFIGTGPPELTEAFF
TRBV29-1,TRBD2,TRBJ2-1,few,TGCAGCGCTGCCCGGACTAGCGGGAGGGCCGATGAGCAGTTCTTC,CSAARTSGRADEQFF
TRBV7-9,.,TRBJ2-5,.,TGTGCCAGCAGCGGACTGAGGTTCCAAGTTGGGACCCAGTACTTC,CASSGLRFQVGTQYF
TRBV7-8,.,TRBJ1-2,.,TGTGCCAGCAGCCCCTACGGGGAGACGGGCTATGGCTACACCTTC,CASSPYGETGYGYTF
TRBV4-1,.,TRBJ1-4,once,TGCGCCAGCAGCCGTAGGACAACTAATGAAAAACTGTTTTTT,CASSRRTTNEKLFF
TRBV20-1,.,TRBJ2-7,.,TGCAGTGCTAGACGTGACTCCGCCTACGAGCAGTACTTC,CSARRDSAYEQYF
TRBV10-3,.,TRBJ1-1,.,TGTGCCATCAGTGGATCTCCGGGACACAAAGGGGGGTTAACAGGGAATGCTTTCTTT,CAISGSPGHKGGLTGNAFF
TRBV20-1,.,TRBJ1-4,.,TGCAGTGCTCACTCACGGACTGAAAAACTGTTTTTT,CSAHSRTEKLFF
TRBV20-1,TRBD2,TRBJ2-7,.,TGCAGTGCTAGCCCCACTAGCGTCCCCTACGAGCAGTACTTC,CSASPTSVPYEQYF
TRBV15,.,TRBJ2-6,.,TGTGCCACCAGCAGAGATCCGGACGGGGCCAACGTCCTGACTTTC,CATSRDPDGANVLTF
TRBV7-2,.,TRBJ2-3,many,TGTGCCAGCAGCTTAGGGTTAGGTAGCGAAACAGATACGCAGTATTTT,CASSLGLGSETDTQYF
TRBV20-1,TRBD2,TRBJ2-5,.,TGCAGTGCTGGTAAGGCTAGCGGGCTACAAGAGACCCAGTACTTC,CSAGKASGLQETQYF
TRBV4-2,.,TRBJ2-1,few,TGTGCCAGCAGCCCCTTTGGGTTAAATGAGCAGTTCTTC,CASSPFGLNEQFF
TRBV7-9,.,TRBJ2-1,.,TGTGCCAGCAGCCCCCGGGATTGGCAGGGGTTTGATGGTGAGCAGTTCTTC,CASSPRDWQGFDGEQFF
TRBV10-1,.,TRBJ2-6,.,TGCGCCAGCAGCCCCGTTCTTGGGCCGCCCTCTGGGGCCAACGTCCTGACTTTC,CASSPVLGPPSGANVLTF
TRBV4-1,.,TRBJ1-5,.,TGCGCCAGCAGCCAACACGGCCAGCATCAGCCCCAGCATTTT,CASSQHGQHQPQHF
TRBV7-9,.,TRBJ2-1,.,TGTGCCAGCAGCTCGGACAGCAATGAGCAGTTCTTC,CASSSDSNEQFF
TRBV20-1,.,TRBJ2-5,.,TGCAGTGCTAGAAGTCAGGGGCAAGAGACCCAGTACTTC,CSARSQGQETQYF
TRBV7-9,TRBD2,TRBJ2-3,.,TGTGCCAGCAGCCTAGCGGCGGGAGGGACCACAGATACGCAGTATTTT,CASSLAAGGTTDTQYF
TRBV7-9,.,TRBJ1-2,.,TGTGCCAGCAGCTTAGCGTCTGGGATAGAGAAGAATGGCTACACCTTC,CASSLASGIEKNGYTF
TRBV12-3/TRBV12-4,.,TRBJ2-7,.,TGTGCCGGCAGGTCCGACGGACGGAGAGCCTACGAGCAGTACTTC,CAGRSDGRRAYEQYF
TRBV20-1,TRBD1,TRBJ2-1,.,TGCAGTGCTAGAGATGAGGGACAGGGGAGTAATGAGCAGTTCTTC,CSARDEGQGSNEQFF
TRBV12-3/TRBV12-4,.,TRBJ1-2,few,TGTGCCAGCAGTTTCGCGGCCGGTGGCTACACCTTC,CASSFAAGGYTF
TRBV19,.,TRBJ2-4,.,TGTGCCAGTAGTCCCCTAGGACAAGGCCTATACATTCAGTACTTC,CASSPLGQGLYIQYF
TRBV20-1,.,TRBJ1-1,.,TGCAGTGCTATGATGACTAACACTGAAGCTTTCTTT,CSAMMTNTEAFF
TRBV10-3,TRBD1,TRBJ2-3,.,TGTGCCATCAGTGAAAGGGCGGGACAGGGGGCGCAAACACACACAGATACGCAGTATTTT,CAISERAGQGAQTHTDTQYF
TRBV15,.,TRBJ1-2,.,TGTGCCACCACGCGAGCGGTTGACAGTTCGGGCTACACCTTC,CATTRAVDSSGYTF
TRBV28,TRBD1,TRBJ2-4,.,TGTGCCAGCAGTTTGCGGACAGGGGTGCGCATTCAGTACTTC,CASSLRTGVRIQYF
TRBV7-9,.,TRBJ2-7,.,TGTGCCAGCAGCTCCCCCGCTGGGTCTCATTCCTACGAGCAGTACTTC,CASSSPAGSHSYEQYF
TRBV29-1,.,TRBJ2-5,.,TGCAGCGTTGAAGAAGAGAATAGAGGGACCCAGTACTTC,CSVEEENRGTQYF
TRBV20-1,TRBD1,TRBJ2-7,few,TGCAGTGCTCGAGGCGGACAGGTCGACTACGAGCAGTACTTC,CSARGGQVDYEQYF
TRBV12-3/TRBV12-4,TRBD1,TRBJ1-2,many,TGTGCCAGCAGTCTAGACAGGGGGAAGAGTGGCTACACCTTC,CASSLDRGKSGYTF
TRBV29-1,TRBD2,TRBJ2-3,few,TGCAGCGTTGAAGTCGGACTAGCAGATACGCAGTATTTT,CSVEVGLADTQYF
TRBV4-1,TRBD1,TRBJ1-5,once,TGCGCCAGCAGCCAAGATAAACAGGGGTATCAGCCCCAGCATTTT,CASSQDKQGYQPQHF
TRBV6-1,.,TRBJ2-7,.,TGTGCCAGCAGTGAAGCGGCACCGACCTCCTACGAGCAGTACTTC,CASSEAAPTSYEQYF
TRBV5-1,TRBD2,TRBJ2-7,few,TGCGCCAGCAGCGAAGGACTAGCGGGAGACTACGAGCAGTACTTC,CASSEGLAGDYEQYF
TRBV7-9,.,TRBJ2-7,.,TGTGCCAGCAGCCCTACCGGGGCAGGGACTCTCGAGCAGTACTTC,CASSPTGAGTLEQYF
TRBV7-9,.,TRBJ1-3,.,TGTGCCAGCAGCTTTTCCGTGGACACCATATATTTT,CASSFSVDTIYF
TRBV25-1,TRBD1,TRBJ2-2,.,TGTGCCAGCAGAAGCCGAACAGGGGGCTCCGGGGAGCTGTTTTTT,CASRSRTGGSGELFF
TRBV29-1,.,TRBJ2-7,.,TGCAGCGTTGATGGGGCAGGGTCTAGGTACGAGCAGTACTTC,CSVDGAGSRYEQYF
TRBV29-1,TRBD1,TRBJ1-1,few,TGCAGCGTTGCTTCAGGGGGGGGTGAAGCTTTCTTT,CSVASGGGEAFF
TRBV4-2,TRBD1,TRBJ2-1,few,TGTGCCAGCAGCCAAGGGGGCCGGGACAGGGCCTACAATGAGCAGTTCTTC,CASSQGGRDRAYNEQFF